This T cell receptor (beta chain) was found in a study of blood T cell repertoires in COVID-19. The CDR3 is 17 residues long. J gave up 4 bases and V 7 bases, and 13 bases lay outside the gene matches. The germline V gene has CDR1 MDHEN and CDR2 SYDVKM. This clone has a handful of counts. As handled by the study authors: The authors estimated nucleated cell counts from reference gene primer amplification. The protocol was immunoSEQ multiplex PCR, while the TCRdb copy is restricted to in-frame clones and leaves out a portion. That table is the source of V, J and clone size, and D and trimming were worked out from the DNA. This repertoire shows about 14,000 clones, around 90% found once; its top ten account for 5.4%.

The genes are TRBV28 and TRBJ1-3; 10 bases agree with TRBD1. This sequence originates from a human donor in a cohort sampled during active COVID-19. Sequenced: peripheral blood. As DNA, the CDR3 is TGTGCCAGCACGCCGGGACAGGGGAAATTTAGCGGAAACACCATATATTTT. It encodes CASTPGQGKFSGNTIYF.